What follows are 7 T cell receptor beta chains derived from one specimen sequenced in a study of blood T cell repertoires in COVID-19. Sequencing used immunoSEQ multiplex PCR; TCRdb keeps in-frame clones, though not all of them. The sample holds fewer than 250,000 clones, 85% seen once. Sample: peripheral blood. Receptor source: a woman between 55 and 75 years old with active or convalescent COVID-19.

This chain links TRBV13 with TRBJ2-7, with 8 nucleotides matching TRBD1. The CDR3 is 11 residues long. V shed 9 bases and J 3 bases; nucleotides not matched to a gene: 1. Germline V gene sequence: CDR1 PRHDT, CDR2 FYEKMQ (reference sequence). DNA of the CDR3: TGTGCCAGTGGACAGGGCTACGAGCAGTACTTC. This encodes CASGQGYEQYF.

This clone was seen a single time. This rearrangement joins TRBV7-3 to TRBJ2-1, with 8 bases that match TRBD2. The CDR3 spans 15 residues. Germline-derived CDR1 and CDR2 are SGHTA and FQGTGA. Trimming cost V 4 bases and J 5 bases; bases outside gene matches: 7. The CDR3 is CASSSMGLENNEQFF. CDR3 sequence (DNA): TGTGCCAGCAGCTCCATGGGACTAGAGAACAATGAGCAGTTCTTC.

The chain employs TRBV6-6 and TRBJ2-1; a possible D gene is TRBD2 (6 bases). From germline, CDR1 is MNHNY and CDR2 SVGAGI (reference sequence). This CDR3 has 13 amino acids. V lost 6 bases and J 5 bases, leaving 11 bases between the germline ends. CDR3 DNA: TGTGCCAGCAGATGGCAGCGGGACAATGAGCAGTTCTTC. Translating it yields CASRWQRDNEQFF.

Regarding this clone: Additional DNA sequences in this sample encode the identical CDR3. This rearrangement joins TRBV11-2 to TRBJ2-3; D gene uncertain. This CDR3 has 13 amino acids. Trimming removed 1 base from V and 4 bases from J, with 6 bases in between. The germline V gene has CDR1 SGHAT and CDR2 FQNNGV. The CDR3 region is CASSLVWPDTQYF. The CDR3 DNA reads as TGTGCCAGCAGCTTAGTATGGCCAGATACGCAGTATTTT.

Details on this clone: The sample holds other DNA sequences that translate to the same CDR3. The CDR3 loop is CASSLDTNYGYTF. The CDR3 DNA reads TGCGCCAGCAGCTTGGACACGAACTATGGCTACACCTTC. The chain is built from TRBV5-1 and TRBJ1-2; no clear D gene. CDR1 SGHRS and CDR2 YFSETQ come from the germline V gene. This CDR3 region has 13 residues. V lost 0 bases and J 2 bases, leaving 5 bases between the germline ends.

V is TRBV5-6 and J is TRBJ2-2, with 9 bases fitting TRBD2. This CDR3 contains 16 residues. The trim removed 0 bases at V and 4 bases at J, leaving 4 bases unmatched. Germline lookup yields CDR1 SGHDT and CDR2 YYEEEE. The CDR3 DNA follows: TGTGCCAGCAGCTTGGGCGGGAGGGCCACCACCGGGGAGCTGTTTTTT. Its translation is CASSLGGRATTGELFF.

CDR3 region: CASSTRTGRTDTQYF. Written as DNA, the CDR3 is TGTGCCAGCAGCACGAGAACTGGTAGAACAGATACGCAGTATTTT. The chain uses TRBV11-3 and TRBJ2-3; D is uncertain. The CDR3 extends over 15 amino acids. Germline loops: CDR1 SGHNT, CDR2 YENEEA. Trimming removed 5 bases at V and 3 bases at J, with 15 bases between.